This paragraph reports one T cell receptor beta chain. This entry is derived from a study of blood T cell repertoires in COVID-19. Measured with immunoSEQ multiplex PCR; TCRdb has only the in-frame clones, and not every one. The sample shows roughly 260,000 clones, approximately 86% of them seen only once. CDR3 length: 13 residues. Germline trimming cut 4 bases from V and 2 bases from J; bases unmatched to any gene: 1. Germline V CDR1 and CDR2: SGHRS, YFSETQ. The receptor was derived from a woman aged 18-35 years with acute or convalescent COVID-19. The sample taken for sequencing was peripheral blood. This sequence joins TRBV5-1 and TRBJ2-3; 7 bases are shared with TRBD2. The CDR3 DNA follows: TGCGCCAGCAGCAAGCGGGACACAGATACGCAGTATTTT. Translating it yields CASSKRDTDTQYF.